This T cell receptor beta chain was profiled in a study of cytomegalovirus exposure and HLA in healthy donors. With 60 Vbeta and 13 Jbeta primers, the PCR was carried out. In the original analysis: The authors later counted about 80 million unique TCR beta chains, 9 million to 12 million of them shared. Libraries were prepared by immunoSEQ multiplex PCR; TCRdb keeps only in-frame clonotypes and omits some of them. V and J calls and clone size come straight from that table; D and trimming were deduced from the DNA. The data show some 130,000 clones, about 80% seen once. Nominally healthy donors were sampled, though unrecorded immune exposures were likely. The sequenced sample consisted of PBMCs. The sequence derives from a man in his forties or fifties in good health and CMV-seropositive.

The chain's CDR3 is CASSNEHYPGTGYGYTF. The CDR3 DNA reads TGTGCCAGTAGTAACGAGCACTACCCCGGGACAGGCTATGGCTACACCTTC. V and J are TRBV19 and TRBJ1-2; TRBD1 aligns across 8 bases. V gave up 4 bases and J gave up 4 bases; unmatched junction bases: 14. The germline V gene has CDR1 LNHDA and CDR2 SQIVND (reference sequence). The CDR3 has 17 amino acids.